This T cell receptor beta chain came from a study of Ad26.COV2.S vaccination and SARS-CoV-2 variants. The table came from immunoSEQ multiplex PCR; TCRdb's copy has only in-frame clones and leaves some out. The data contain about 680,000 clones, 89% of them singletons. This sample's treatment: roughly 20 received Ad26.COV2.S at low or high dose, single or two shots; roughly 5 received placebo; per-sample allocation not given. Collection of samples fell on day 63 after the first vaccine or placebo injection. CDR1 and CDR2 (germline): SEHNR, FQNEAQ (reference sequence). V shed 1 base and J 4 bases; nucleotides not matched to a gene: 2. The CDR3 totals 14 residues.

This TCR was recovered from a person aged 18-65 years who received the Ad26.COV2.S COVID-19 vaccine or a placebo. This chain connects TRBV7-9 to TRBJ1-1; 8 positions match TRBD1. The specimen was peripheral blood, collected in a trial of Ad26.COV2.S vaccine versus placebo. This CDR3 is CASSLDTGGTEAFF. In DNA, the CDR3 is TGTGCCAGCAGCTTAGATACAGGGGGCACTGAAGCTTTCTTT.